This T cell receptor (beta chain) is drawn from a study of cytomegalovirus exposure and HLA in healthy donors. Study findings and constraints: CMV serostatus alone was available as immune exposure information. Per a prior analysis, the majority of TCR beta V segments were productive roughly 90% or roughly 30% of the time. Both high specificity and high sensitivity reportedly marked the classifier's diagnosis of cytomegalovirus status. For most TCR sequences rarity was the rule, although some public TCRs occurred in many donors.

A multiplex PCR was run with 60 Vbeta primers and 13 Jbeta primers. Repertoires were generated with immunoSEQ multiplex PCR, while TCRdb's copy carries only in-frame clones and drops some. The sample carries about 160,000 clones, around three quarters recorded once. Comment on this clone: The antigen is undetermined.

Sequences were obtained from PBMCs. The receptor was isolated from a man aged 50 or older in good health and CMV-seropositive.

CDR3 residues: CASSGQGVGTEAFF. The DNA for the CDR3 is TGCGCCAGCAGCGGACAGGGGGTTGGGACTGAAGCTTTCTTT. The chain employs TRBV5-1 and TRBJ1-1, with 10 positions matching TRBD1. Losses at the gene ends were 4 bases for V and 5 bases for J; bases not matched to a gene: 5. This CDR3 has 14 amino acids. Per the germline V gene, CDR1 is SGHRS and CDR2 is YFSETQ.